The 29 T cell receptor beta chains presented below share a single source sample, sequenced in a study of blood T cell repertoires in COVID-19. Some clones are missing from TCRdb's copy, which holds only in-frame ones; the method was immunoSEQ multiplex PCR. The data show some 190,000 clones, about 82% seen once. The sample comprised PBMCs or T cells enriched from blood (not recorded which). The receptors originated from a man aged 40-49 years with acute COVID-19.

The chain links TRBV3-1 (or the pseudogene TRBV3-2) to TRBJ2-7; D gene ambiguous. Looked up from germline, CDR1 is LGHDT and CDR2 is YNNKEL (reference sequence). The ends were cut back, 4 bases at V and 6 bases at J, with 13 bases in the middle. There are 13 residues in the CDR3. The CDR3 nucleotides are TGTGCCAGCAGCCGTACGGTTACCCGCGAGCAGTACTTC. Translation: CASSRTVTREQYF.

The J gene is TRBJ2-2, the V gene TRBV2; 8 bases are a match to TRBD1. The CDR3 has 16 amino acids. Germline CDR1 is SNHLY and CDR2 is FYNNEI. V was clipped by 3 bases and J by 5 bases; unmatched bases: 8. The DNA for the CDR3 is TGTGCCAGCAGTGAGTCGACAGGGGCGGAAACCGGGGAGCTGTTTTTT. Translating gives CASSESTGAETGELFF.

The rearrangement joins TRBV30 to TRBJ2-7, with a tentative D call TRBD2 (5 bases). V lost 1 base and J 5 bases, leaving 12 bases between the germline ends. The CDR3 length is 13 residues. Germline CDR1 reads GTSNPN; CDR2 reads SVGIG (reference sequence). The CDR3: CAWSAPGYHEQYF. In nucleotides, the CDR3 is TGTGCCTGGAGTGCCCCGGGGTACCACGAGCAGTACTTC.

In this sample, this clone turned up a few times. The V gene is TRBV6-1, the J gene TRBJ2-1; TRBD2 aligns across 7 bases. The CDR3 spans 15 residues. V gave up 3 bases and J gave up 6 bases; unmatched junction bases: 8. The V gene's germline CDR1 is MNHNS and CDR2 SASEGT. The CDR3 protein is CASSDNGGSFNEQFF. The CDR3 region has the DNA TGTGCCAGCAGTGATAACGGCGGGAGCTTCAATGAGCAGTTCTTC.

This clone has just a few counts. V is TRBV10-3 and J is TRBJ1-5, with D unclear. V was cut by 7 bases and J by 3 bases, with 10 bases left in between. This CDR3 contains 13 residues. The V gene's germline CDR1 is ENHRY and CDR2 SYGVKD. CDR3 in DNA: TGTGCCATCAAAGAGTATGACAATCAGCCCCAGCATTTT. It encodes CAIKEYDNQPQHF.

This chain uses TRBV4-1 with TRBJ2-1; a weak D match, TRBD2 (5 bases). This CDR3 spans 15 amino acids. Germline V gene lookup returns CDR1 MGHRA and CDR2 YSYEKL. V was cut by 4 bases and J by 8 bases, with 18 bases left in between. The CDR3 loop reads CASSRIVGSGDEQFF. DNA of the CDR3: TGCGCCAGCAGCCGGATCGTGGGGAGTGGGGATGAGCAGTTCTTC.

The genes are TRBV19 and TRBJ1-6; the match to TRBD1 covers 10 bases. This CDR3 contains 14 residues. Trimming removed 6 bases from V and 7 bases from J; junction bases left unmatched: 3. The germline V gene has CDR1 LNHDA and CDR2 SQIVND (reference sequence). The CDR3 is CASSQDRGNSPLHF. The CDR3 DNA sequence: TGTGCCAGTAGCCAGGACAGGGGGAATTCACCCCTCCACTTT.

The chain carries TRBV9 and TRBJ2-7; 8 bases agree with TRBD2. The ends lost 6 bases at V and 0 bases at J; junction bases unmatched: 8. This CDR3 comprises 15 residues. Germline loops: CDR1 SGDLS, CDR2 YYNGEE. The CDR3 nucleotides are TGTGCCAGCAACCCCGACGGGACTAGCTCCTACGAGCAGTACTTC. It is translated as CASNPDGTSSYEQYF.

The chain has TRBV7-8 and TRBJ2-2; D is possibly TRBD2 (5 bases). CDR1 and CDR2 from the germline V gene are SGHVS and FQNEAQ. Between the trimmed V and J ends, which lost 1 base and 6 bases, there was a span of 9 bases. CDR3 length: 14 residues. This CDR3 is CASSLGVGAGELFF. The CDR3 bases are TGTGCCAGCAGCTTAGGCGTCGGGGCCGGGGAGCTGTTTTTT.

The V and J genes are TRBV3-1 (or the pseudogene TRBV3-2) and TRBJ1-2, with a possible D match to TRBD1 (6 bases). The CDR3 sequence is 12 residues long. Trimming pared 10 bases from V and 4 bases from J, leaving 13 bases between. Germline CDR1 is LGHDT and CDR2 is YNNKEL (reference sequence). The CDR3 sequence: CATQGHPYGYTF. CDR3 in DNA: TGTGCCACCCAGGGGCACCCCTATGGCTACACCTTC.

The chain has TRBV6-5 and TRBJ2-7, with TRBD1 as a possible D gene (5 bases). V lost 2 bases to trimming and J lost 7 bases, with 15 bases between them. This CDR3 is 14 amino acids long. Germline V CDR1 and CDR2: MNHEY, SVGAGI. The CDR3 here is CASSYQQGSGEQYF. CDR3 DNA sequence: TGTGCCAGCAGTTACCAGCAGGGCTCCGGGGAGCAGTACTTC.

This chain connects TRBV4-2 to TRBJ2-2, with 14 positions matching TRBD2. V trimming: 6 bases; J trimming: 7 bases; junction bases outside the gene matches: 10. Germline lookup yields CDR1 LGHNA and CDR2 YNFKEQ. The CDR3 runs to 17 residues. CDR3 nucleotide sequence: TGTGCCAGCAGACCCGGACTAGCGGGAGGTGAAGTCGGGGAGCTGTTTTTT. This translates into CASRPGLAGGEVGELFF.

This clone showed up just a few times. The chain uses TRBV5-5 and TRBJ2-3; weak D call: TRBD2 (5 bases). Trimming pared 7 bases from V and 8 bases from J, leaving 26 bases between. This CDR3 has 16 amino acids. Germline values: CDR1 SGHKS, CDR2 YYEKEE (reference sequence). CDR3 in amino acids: CASANPHGVGLGTQYF. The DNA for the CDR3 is TGTGCCAGCGCCAACCCCCACGGGGTGGGCCTGGGTACGCAGTATTTT.

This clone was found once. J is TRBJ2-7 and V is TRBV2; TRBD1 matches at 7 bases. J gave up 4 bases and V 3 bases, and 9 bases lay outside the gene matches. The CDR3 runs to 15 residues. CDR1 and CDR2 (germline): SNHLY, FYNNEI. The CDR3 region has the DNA TGTGCCAGCAGTGAGGGGGAGACAGGGATATACGAGCAGTACTTC. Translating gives CASSEGETGIYEQYF.

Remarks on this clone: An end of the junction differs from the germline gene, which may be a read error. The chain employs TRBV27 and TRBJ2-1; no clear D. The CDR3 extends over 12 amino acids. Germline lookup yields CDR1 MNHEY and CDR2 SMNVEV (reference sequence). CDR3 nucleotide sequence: TGTGCCAGCAGTTTATCCTTCAATGAGCAGTTCTTC. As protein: CASSLSFNEQFF.

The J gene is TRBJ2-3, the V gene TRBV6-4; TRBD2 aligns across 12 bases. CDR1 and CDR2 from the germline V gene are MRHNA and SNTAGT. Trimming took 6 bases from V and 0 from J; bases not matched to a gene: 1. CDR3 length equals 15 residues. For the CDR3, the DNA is TGTGCCAGCAGGGGACTAGCGGGTAGCACAGATACGCAGTATTTT. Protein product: CASRGLAGSTDTQYF.

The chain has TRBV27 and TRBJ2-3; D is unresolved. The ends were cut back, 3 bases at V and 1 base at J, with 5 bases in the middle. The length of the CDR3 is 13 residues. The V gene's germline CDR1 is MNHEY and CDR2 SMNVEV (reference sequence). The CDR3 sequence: CASSLAGTDTQYF. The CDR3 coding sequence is TGTGCCAGCAGTTTGGCGGGCACAGATACGCAGTATTTT.

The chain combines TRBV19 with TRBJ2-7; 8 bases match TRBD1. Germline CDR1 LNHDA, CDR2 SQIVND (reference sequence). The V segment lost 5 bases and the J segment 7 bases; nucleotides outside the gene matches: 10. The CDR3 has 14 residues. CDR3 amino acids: CASSQGAVAEEQYF. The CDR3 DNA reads TGTGCCAGTAGTCAGGGGGCGGTTGCGGAGGAGCAGTACTTC. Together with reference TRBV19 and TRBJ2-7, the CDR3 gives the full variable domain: DGGITQSPKYLFRKEGQNVTLSCEQNLNHDAMYWYRQDPGQGLRLIYYSQIVNDFQKGDIAEGYSVSREKKESFPLTVTSAQKNPTAFYLCASSQGAVAEEQYFGPGTRLTVT.

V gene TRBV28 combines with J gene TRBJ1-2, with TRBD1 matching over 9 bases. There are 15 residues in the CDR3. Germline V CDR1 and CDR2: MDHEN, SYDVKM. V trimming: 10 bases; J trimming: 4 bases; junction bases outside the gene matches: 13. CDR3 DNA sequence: TGTGCCACCCAGGGGGGGACAGGGAATAGCTATGGCTACACCTTC. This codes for CATQGGTGNSYGYTF.

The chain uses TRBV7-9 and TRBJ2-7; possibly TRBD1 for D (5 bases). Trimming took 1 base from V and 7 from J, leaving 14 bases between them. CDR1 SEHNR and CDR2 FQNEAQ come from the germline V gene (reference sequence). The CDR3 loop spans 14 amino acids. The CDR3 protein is CASSLEGKGGEQYF. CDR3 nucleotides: TGTGCCAGCAGCTTAGAGGGGAAGGGTGGGGAGCAGTACTTC.

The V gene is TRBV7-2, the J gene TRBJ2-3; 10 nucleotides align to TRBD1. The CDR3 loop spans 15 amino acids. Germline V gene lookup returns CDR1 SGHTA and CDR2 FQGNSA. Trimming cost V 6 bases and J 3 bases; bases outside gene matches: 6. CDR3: CASRFWTGGTDTQYF. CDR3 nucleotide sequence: TGTGCCAGCAGGTTCTGGACAGGGGGAACAGATACGCAGTATTTT.

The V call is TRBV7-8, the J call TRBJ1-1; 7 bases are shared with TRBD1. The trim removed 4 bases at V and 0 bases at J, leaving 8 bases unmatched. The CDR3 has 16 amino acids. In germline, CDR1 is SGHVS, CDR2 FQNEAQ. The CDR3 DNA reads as TGTGCCAGCAGCTCAGGGGGATCGGGGTTGAACACTGAAGCTTTCTTT. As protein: CASSSGGSGLNTEAFF.

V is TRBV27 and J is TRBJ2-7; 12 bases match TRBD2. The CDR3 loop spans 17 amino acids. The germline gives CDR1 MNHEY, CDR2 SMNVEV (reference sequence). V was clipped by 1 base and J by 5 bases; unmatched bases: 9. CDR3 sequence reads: CASSLLLAGGFGNEQYF. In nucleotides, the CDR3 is TGTGCCAGCAGTTTATTACTAGCGGGAGGTTTTGGGAACGAGCAGTACTTC.

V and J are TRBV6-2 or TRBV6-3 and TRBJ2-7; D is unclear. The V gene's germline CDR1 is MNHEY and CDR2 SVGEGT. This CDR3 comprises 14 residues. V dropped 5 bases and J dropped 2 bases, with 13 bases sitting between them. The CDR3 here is CASSPLGRPYEQYF. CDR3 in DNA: TGTGCCAGCAGTCCCCTAGGAAGGCCCTACGAGCAGTACTTC.

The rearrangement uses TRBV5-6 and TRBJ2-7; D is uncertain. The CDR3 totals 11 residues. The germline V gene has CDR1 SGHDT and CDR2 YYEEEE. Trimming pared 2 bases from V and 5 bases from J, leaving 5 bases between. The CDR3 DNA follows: TGTGCCAGCAGCTTTCTCCACGAGCAGTACTTC. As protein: CASSFLHEQYF. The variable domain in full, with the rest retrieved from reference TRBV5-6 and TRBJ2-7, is DAGVTQSPTHLIKTRGQQVTLRCSPKSGHDTVSWYQQALGQGPQFIFQYYEEEERQRGNFPDRFSGHQFPNYSSELNVNALLLGDSALYLCASSFLHEQYFGPGTRLTVT.

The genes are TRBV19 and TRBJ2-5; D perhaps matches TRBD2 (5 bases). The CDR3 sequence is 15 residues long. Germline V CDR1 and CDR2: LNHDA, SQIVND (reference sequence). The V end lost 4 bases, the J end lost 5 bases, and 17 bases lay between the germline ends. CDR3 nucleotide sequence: TGTGCCAGTAGTAGGTCCCCCTCGCCGGGGGAGACCCAGTACTTC. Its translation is CASSRSPSPGETQYF.

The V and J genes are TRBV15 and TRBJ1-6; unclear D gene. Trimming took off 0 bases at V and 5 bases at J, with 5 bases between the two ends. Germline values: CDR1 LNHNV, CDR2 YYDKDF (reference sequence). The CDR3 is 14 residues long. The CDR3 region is CATSRDQDNSPLHF. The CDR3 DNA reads TGTGCCACCAGCAGAGATCAGGATAATTCACCCCTCCACTTT.

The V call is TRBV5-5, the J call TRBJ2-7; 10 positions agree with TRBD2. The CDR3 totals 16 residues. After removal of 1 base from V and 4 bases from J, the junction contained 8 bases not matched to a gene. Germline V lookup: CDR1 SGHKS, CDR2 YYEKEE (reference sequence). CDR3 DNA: TGTGCCAGCAGCTTGTCTGCTAGCGGGAGTTTGTACGAGCAGTACTTC. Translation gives CASSLSASGSLYEQYF.

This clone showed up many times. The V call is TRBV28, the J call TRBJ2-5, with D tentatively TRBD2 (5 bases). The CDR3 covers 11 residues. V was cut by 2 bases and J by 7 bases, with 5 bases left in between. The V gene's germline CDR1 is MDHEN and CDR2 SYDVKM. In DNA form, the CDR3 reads TGTGCCAGCAGTTTAGAGGGGACCCAGTACTTC. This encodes CASSLEGTQYF. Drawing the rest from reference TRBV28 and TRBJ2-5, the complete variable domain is DVKVTQSSRYLVKRTGEKVFLECVQDMDHENMFWYRQDPGLGLRLIYFSYDVKMKEKGDIPEGYSVSREKKERFSLILESASTNQTSMYLCASSLEGTQYFGPGTRLLVL.